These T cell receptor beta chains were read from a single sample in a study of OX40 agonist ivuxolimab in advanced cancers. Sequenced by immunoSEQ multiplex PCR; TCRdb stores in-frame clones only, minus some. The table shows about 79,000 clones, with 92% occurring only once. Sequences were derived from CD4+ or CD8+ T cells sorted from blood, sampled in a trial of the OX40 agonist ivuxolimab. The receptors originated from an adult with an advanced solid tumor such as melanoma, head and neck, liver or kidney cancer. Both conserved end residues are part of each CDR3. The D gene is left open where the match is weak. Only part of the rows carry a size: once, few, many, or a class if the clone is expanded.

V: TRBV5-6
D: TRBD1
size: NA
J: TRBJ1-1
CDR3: CASSLKGANTEAFF
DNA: TGTGCCAGCAGCTTGAAGGGGGCTAACACTGAAGCTTTCTTT

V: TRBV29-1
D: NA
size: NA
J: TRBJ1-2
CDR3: CSARDEEGYTF
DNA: TGCAGCGCCCGGGATGAGGAGGGCTACACCTTC

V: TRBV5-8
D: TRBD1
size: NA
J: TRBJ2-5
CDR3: CASSWGQGQETQYF
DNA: TGTGCCAGCAGCTGGGGACAGGGCCAAGAGACCCAGTACTTC

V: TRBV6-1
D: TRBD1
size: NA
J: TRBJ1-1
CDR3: CASSFQGGEAFF
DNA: TGTGCCAGCAGCTTCCAGGGGGGTGAAGCTTTCTTT

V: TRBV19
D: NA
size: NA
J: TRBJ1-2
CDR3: CASSARDDGNGYTF
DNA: TGTGCCAGTAGTGCCAGGGATGATGGGAATGGCTACACCTTC

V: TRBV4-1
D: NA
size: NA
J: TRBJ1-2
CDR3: CASSQDTGPYGYTF
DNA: TGCGCCAGCAGCCAAGATACGGGTCCCTATGGCTACACCTTC

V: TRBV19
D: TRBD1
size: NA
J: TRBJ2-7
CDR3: CASRLTGASSYEQYF
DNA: TGTGCCAGTAGACTCACAGGGGCCTCCTCCTACGAGCAGTACTTC

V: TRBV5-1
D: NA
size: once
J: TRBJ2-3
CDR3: CASKPGGILGTSTDTQYF
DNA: TGCGCCAGCAAGCCGGGCGGGATTTTAGGAACTAGCACAGATACGCAGTATTTT

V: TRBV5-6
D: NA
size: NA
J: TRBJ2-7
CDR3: CASSLQSSWSSYEQYF
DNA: TGTGCCAGCAGCTTACAGTCGTCATGGAGCTCCTACGAGCAGTACTTC

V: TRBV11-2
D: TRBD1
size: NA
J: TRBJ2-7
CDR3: CASSPDRGYEQYF
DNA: TGTGCCAGCAGCCCGGACAGGGGGTACGAGCAGTACTTC

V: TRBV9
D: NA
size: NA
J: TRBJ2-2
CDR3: CASTSDPGELFF
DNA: TGTGCCAGCACCTCCGATCCCGGGGAGCTGTTTTTT

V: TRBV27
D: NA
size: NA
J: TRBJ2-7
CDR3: CASTGWSYEQYF
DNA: TGTGCCAGCACCGGGTGGTCCTACGAGCAGTACTTC

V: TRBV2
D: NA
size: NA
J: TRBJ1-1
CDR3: CASSEPGFGLEAFF
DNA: TGTGCCAGCAGTGAACCTGGGTTTGGCCTCGAAGCTTTCTTT

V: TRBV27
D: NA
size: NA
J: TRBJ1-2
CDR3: CAARGPTKHNYGYTF
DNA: TGTGCTGCCCGGGGGCCCACAAAACATAACTATGGCTACACCTTC

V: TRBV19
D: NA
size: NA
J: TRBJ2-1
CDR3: CASSITGQNEQFF
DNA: TGTGCCAGTAGTATAACAGGCCAAAATGAGCAGTTCTTC

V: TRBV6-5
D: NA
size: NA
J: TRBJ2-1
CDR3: CASGSRGNEQFF
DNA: TGTGCCAGCGGGTCCAGGGGCAATGAGCAGTTCTTC

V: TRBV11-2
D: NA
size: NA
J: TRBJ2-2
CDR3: CASSPRFQTGELFF
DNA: TGTGCCAGCAGCCCCCGTTTTCAGACCGGGGAGCTGTTTTTT

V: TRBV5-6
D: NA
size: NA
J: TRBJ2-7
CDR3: CASSLALGSYEQYF
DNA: TGTGCCAGCAGCTTGGCGTTAGGCTCCTACGAGCAGTACTTC

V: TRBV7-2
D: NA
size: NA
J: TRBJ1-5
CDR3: CASSLVGGAPRSNQPQHF
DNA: TGTGCCAGCAGCTTGGTCGGGGGCGCCCCGAGGAGCAATCAGCCCCAGCATTTT

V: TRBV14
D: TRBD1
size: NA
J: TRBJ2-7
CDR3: CASSPGQGSYEQYF
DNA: TGTGCCAGCAGCCCGGGACAGGGGTCCTACGAGCAGTACTTC

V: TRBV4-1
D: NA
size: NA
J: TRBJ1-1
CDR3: CASSQEPGIGTEAFF
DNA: TGCGCCAGCAGCCAAGAACCGGGGATCGGCACTGAAGCTTTCTTT

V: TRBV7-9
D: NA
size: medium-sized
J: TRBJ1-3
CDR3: CASSLGWLEFGNTIYF
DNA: TGTGCCAGCAGCTTAGGGTGGCTTGAGTTCGGAAACACCATATATTTT

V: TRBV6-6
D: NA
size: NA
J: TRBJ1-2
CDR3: CASSYVEDGGYTF
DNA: TGTGCCAGCAGTTACGTAGAGGATGGGGGCTACACCTTC

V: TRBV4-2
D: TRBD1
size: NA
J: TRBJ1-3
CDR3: CASSQDGMGQMSSGNTIYF
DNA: TGTGCCAGCAGCCAAGATGGTATGGGACAGATGAGCTCTGGAAACACCATATATTTT

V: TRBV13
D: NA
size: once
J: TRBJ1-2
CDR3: CASSLGRWLGDQGYTF
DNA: TGTGCCAGCAGCTTAGGCCGCTGGTTGGGGGATCAAGGCTACACCTTC

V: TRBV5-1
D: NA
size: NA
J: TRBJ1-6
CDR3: CASSSIRDGVNSPLHF
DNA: TGCGCCAGCAGCTCTATCCGGGACGGGGTTAATTCACCCCTCCACTTT

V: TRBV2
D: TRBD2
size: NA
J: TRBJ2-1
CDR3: CASSEASGGPRVGQFF
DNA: TGTGCCAGCAGTGAAGCCAGCGGGGGCCCCCGAGTAGGGCAGTTCTTC

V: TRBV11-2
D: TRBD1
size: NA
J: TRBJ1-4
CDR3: CASSPMDRNFEKLFF
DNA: TGTGCCAGCAGCCCGATGGACAGGAACTTTGAAAAACTGTTTTTT

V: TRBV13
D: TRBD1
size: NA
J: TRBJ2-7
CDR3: CASSFWDRDSYEQYF
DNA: TGTGCCAGCAGCTTTTGGGACAGGGACTCCTACGAGCAGTACTTC

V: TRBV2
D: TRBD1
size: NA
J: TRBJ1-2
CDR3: CASKTGWGMSGYTF
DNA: TGTGCCAGCAAGACAGGGTGGGGCATGAGTGGCTACACCTTC

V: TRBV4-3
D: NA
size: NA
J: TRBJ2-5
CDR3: CASSQGLGYTETQYF
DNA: TGCGCCAGCAGCCAAGGATTAGGGTATACAGAGACCCAGTACTTC

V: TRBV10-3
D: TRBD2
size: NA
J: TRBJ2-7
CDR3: CAISEWEATSGPIIINEQYF
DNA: TGTGCCATCAGTGAGTGGGAGGCGACTAGCGGCCCAATTATCATCAACGAGCAGTACTTC

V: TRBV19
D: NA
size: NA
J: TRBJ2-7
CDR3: CASSIGGLAVYEQYF
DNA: TGTGCCAGTAGTATAGGGGGCCTTGCCGTCTACGAGCAGTACTTC

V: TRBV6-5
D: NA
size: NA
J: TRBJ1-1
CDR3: CASSSVGPLNTEAFF
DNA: TGTGCCAGCAGTTCCGTGGGACCTCTGAACACTGAAGCTTTCTTT

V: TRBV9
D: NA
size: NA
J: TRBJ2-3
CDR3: CASSVNGATDTQYF
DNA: TGTGCCAGCAGCGTAAACGGGGCCACAGATACGCAGTATTTT

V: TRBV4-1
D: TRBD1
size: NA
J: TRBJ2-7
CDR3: CASSPTTGDYEQYF
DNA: TGCGCCAGCAGCCCCACGACAGGGGACTACGAGCAGTACTTC

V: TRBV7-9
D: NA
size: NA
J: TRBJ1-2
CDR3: CASTLGRAPGGYTF
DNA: TGTGCCAGCACCCTCGGGCGGGCTCCCGGGGGCTACACCTTC

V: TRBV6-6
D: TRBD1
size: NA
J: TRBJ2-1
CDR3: CASSYATGGEFF
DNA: TGTGCCAGCAGTTATGCGACAGGGGGCGAGTTCTTC

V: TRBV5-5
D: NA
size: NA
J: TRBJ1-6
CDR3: CASSLGSNSPLHF
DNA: TGTGCCAGCAGCTTGGGGTCGAATTCACCCCTCCACTTT

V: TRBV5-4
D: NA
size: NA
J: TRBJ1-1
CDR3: CASSVGNTEAFF
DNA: TGTGCCAGCAGCGTTGGGAACACTGAAGCTTTCTTT

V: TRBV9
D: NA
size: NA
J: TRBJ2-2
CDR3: CASSVEVNLAGAFYNTGELFF
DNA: TGTGCCAGCAGCGTAGAGGTCAATTTGGCGGGGGCCTTTTACAACACCGGGGAGCTGTTTTTT

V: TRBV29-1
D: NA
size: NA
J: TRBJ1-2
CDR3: CSGARDTGDGYTF
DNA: TGCAGCGGGGCCCGGGACACGGGAGATGGCTACACCTTC

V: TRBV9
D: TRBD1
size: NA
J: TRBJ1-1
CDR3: CASSTGTDFRSTEAFF
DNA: TGTGCCAGCAGCACCGGGACAGACTTTCGTAGCACTGAAGCTTTCTTT

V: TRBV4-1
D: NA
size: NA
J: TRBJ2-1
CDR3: CASSQPVYSEQFF
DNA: TGCGCCAGCAGCCAACCGGTGTACAGTGAGCAGTTCTTC

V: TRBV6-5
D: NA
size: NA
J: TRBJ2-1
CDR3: CAAQNSARKTKQFF
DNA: TGTGCCGCCCAGAACTCCGCAAGGAAAACTAAGCAGTTCTTC

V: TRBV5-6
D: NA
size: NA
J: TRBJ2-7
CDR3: CASSLDREGHEQYF
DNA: TGTGCCAGCAGCTTGGACAGGGAAGGCCACGAGCAGTACTTC

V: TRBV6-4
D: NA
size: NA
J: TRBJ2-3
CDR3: CASSDSTWGTQYF
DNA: TGTGCCAGCAGTGACTCGACGTGGGGTACGCAGTATTTT

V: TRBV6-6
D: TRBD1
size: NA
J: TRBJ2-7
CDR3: CASSYSSGQDHYEQYF
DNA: TGTGCCAGCAGTTACTCGAGCGGACAGGATCACTACGAGCAGTACTTC

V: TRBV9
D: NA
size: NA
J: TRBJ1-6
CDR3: CASSVDGAVYNSPLHF
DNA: TGTGCCAGCAGCGTAGACGGGGCAGTCTATAATTCACCCCTCCACTTT

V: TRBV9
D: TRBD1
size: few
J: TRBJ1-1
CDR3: CASSVGQGAYTEAFF
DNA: TGTGCCAGCAGCGTAGGACAGGGGGCGTACACTGAAGCTTTCTTT

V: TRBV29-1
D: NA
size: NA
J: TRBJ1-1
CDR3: CSAGTVAWAFF
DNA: TGCAGCGCAGGGACGGTAGCGTGGGCTTTCTTT

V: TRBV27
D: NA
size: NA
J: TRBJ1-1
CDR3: CASSLALDTEAFF
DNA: TGTGCCAGCAGTTTAGCTCTGGACACTGAAGCTTTCTTT

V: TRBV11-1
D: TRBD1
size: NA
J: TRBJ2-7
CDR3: CASSPRQGSEQYF
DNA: TGTGCCAGCAGCCCCCGACAGGGCTCCGAGCAGTACTTC

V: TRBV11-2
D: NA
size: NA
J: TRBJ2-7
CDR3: CASSPEIGTPGPYEQYF
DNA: TGTGCCAGCAGCCCAGAGATTGGGACACCCGGTCCCTACGAGCAGTACTTC

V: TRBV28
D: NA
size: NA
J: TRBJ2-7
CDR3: CASSFSWDSSNEQYF
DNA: TGTGCCAGCAGTTTCTCTTGGGACTCGTCCAACGAGCAGTACTTC

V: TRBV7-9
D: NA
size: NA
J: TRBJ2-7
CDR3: CASSSRRGPSYEQYF
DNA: TGTGCCAGCAGCTCCCGCAGGGGCCCATCCTACGAGCAGTACTTC

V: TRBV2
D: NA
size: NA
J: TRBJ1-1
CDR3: CASSESGTAQGTEAFF
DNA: TGTGCCAGCAGTGAATCCGGGACCGCCCAGGGGACTGAAGCTTTCTTT

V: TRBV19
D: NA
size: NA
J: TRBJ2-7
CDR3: CASSILGQRYEQYF
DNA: TGTGCCAGTAGTATCCTCGGTCAGAGGTACGAGCAGTACTTC

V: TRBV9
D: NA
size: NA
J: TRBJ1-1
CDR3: CASSVVDSSEAFF
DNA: TGTGCCAGCAGCGTAGTAGATTCATCTGAAGCTTTCTTT

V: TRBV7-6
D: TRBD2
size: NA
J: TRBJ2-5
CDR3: CATSPPGGQETQYF
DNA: TGTGCCACTTCCCCCCCGGGGGGCCAAGAGACCCAGTACTTC